This T cell receptor (beta chain) comes out of a study of shared clonotypes between healthy human individuals. Overall study findings and caveats: Naive CD4 clonotypes overlapped across several donors at around 5%. The genetic and exposure-history diversity represented was limited by few donors.

The CDR3 consists of 14 residues. Germline CDR1 reads SGHVS; CDR2 reads FQNEAQ. V was trimmed by 5 bases and J by 6 bases, leaving 16 bases between them. A few counts support this clone. Its target is not known. Naive CD8 populations comprised CD45RO-negative cells positively selected for CCR7, excluding terminally differentiated effector memory CD45RA+ cells. The donor cohort consisted entirely of Caucasian adults residing in Nashville, Tennessee. Per the authors' pipeline: ImmunoSEQ yielded junction-only sequences lacking quality scores, so filtering differed. Only in-frame clones appear in the TCRdb table, and some are missing; sequencing was by immunoSEQ multiplex PCR. That table is the source of V, J and clone size, and D and trimming were worked out from the DNA. The profile shows 2 million to 2.5 million clones, around 93% of them singletons.

Material for sequencing was naive CD8+ T cells from PBMCs. The clonotype comes from a man between 18 and 29 years old in good health. Some clones in this sample may be carry-over from other donors' samples. The V gene is TRBV7-8, the J gene TRBJ1-1; maybe TRBD1 (5 bases). The CDR3 DNA reads as TGTGCCAGCAGCACGCAGCAGGGAATCGCTGAAGCTTTCTTT. Translated: CASSTQQGIAEAFF.